This T cell receptor beta chain stems from a study of T-cell memory formation after mild COVID-19. Study at large: Clusters were largely donor specific.

This clonotype was seen at least ten times. TCR alpha and TCR beta cDNA libraries carrying sample barcodes and UMIs were produced by 5'RACE using constant-segment primers. Each CDR3 protein gets one entry after TCRdb re-called the 5' RACE reads with MiXCR. This table has 92,000 or so distinct CDR3 sequences, roughly 16% appearing once. The CDR3 has 15 amino acids. Germline values: CDR1 SGDLS, CDR2 YYNGEE. Trimming took 0 bases from V and 8 from J, leaving 15 bases between them. The genes are TRBV9 and TRBJ2-1; D is uncertain. The specimen sequenced was PBMCs or a T cell subset sorted from them (not recorded which). This sequence originates from a man aged 18-30 years who had mild COVID-19 (a few samples of this study predate the infection). Cell type and time point are not known. The CDR3 region is CASSVDVTVRDEQFF. The CDR3 DNA sequence: TGTGCCAGCAGCGTAGATGTCACGGTACGGGATGAGCAGTTCTTC.